This T cell receptor beta chain was identified during a study of T cells after yellow fever vaccination. Looking at the study overall: SMART-Seq v4 Ultra Low Input prepared libraries from low-cell fractions.

TCRdb re-called the 5' RACE reads with MiXCR, one entry per CDR3 protein. The sample has some 96,000 distinct CDR3 sequences; 8% to 10% are singletons. This clonotype was observed a few times. Study-wide results and caveats: A small share of clonotypes appeared in both CD4 and CD8 compartments. Most clones from primary vaccination resurfaced after the booster (nearly 97% CD4, 70% to 90% CD8). A weaker but faster secondary response was observed, peaking on day 5 versus 15.

Germline V gene sequence: CDR1 MGHRA, CDR2 YSYEKL. The junction had 7 bases not matched to a gene; V was cut back by 7 bases and J by 0 bases. The CDR3 loop spans 16 amino acids. The source was CD8+ T cells not binding an NS4B(214-222) dextramer, sorted from PBMCs, collected less than 18 days after the first yellow fever vaccination. The clonotype comes from a young man who received the YFV17D yellow fever vaccine. The rearrangement uses TRBV4-1 and TRBJ2-1; TRBD2 aligns across 9 bases. The CDR3 DNA sequence: TGCGCCAGCAAAGCTAGCGGGGAAAGCTCCTACAATGAGCAGTTCTTC. Translating gives CASKASGESSYNEQFF.